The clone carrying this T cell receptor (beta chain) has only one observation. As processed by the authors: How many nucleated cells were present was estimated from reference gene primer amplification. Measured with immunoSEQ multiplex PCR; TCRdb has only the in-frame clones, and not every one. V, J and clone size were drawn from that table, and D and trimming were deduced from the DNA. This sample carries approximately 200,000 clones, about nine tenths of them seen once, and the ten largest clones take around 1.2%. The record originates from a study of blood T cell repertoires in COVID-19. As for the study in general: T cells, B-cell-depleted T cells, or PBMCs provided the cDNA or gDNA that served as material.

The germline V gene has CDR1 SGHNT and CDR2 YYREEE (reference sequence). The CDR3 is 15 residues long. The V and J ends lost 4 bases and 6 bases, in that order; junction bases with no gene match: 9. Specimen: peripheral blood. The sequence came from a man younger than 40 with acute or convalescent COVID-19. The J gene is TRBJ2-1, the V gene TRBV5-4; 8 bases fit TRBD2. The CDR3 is CASSVLAGAGNEQFF. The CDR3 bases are TGTGCCAGCAGCGTGCTAGCGGGTGCCGGCAATGAGCAGTTCTTC. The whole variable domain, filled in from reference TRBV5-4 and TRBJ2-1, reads ETGVTQSPTHLIKTRGQQVTLRCSSQSGHNTVSWYQQALGQGPQFIFQYYREEENGRGNFPPRFSGLQFPNYSSELNVNALELDDSALYLCASSVLAGAGNEQFFGPGTRLTVL.